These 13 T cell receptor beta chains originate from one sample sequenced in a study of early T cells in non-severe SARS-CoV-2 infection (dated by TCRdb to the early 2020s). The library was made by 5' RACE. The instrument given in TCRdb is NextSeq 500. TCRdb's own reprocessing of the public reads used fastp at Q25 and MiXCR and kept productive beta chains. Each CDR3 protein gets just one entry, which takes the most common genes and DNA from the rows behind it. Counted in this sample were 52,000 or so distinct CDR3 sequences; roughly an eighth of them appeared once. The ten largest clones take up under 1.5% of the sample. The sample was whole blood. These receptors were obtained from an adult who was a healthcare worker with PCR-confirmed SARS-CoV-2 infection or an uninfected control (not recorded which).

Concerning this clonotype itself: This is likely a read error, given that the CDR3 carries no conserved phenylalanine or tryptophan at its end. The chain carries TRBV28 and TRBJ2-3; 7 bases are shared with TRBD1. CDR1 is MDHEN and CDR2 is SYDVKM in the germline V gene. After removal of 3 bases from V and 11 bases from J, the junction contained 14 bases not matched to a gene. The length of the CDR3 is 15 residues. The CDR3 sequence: CASSLAEGQSFRQYS. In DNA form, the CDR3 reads TGTGCCAGCAGTTTGGCTGAGGGACAGAGTTTCAGGCAGTATTCT.

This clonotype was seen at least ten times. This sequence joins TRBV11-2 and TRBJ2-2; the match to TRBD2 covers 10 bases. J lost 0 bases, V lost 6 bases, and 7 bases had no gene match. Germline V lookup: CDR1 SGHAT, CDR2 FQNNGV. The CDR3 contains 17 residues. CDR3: CASRSTSGVTNTGELFF. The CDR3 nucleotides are TGTGCCAGCAGGTCCACTAGCGGGGTAACGAACACCGGGGAGCTGTTTTTT.

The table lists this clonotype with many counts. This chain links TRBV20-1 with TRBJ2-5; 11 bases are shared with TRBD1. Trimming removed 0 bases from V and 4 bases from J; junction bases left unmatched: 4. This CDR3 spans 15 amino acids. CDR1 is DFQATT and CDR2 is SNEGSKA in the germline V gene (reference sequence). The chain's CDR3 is CSARDGQGAVETQYF. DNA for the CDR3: TGCAGTGCTAGAGACGGACAGGGGGCTGTAGAGACCCAGTACTTC.

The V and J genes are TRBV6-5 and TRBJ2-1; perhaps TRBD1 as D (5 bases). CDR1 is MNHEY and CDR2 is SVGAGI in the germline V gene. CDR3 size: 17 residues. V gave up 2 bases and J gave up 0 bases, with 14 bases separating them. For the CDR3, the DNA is TGTGCCAGCAGTTACCTCGACAGCCAGGGCTCCTACAATGAGCAGTTCTTC. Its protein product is CASSYLDSQGSYNEQFF.

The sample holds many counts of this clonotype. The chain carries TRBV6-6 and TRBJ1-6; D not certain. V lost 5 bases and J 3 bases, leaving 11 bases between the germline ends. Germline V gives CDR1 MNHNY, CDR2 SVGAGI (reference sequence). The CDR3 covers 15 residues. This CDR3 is CASSRGDRYNSPLHF. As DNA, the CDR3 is TGTGCCAGCAGTCGGGGAGATCGCTATAATTCACCCCTCCACTTT.

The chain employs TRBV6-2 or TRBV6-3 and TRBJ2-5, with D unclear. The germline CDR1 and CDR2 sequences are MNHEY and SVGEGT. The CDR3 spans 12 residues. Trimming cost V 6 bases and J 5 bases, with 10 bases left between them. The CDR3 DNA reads TGTGCCAGCAGCCAATACGGGGAGACCCAGTACTTC. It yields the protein CASSQYGETQYF.

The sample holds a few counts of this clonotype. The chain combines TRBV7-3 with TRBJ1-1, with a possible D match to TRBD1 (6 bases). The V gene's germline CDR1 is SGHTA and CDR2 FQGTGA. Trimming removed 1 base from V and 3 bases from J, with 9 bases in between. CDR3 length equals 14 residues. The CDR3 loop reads CASSLMPGDTEAFF. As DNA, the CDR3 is TGTGCCAGCAGCTTAATGCCAGGGGACACTGAAGCTTTCTTT. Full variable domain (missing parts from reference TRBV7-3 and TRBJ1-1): GAGVSQTPSNKVTEKGKYVELRCDPISGHTALYWYRQSLGQGPEFLIYFQGTGAADDSGLPNDRFFAVRPEGSVSTLKIQRTERGDSAVYLCASSLMPGDTEAFFGQGTRLTVV.

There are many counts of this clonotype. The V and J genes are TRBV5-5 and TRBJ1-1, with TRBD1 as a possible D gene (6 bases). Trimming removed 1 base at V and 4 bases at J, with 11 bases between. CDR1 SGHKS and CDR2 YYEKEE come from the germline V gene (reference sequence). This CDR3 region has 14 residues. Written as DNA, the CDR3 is TGTGCCAGCAGCTTGATAGGGGGGAGCACTGAAGCTTTCTTT. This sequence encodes CASSLIGGSTEAFF.

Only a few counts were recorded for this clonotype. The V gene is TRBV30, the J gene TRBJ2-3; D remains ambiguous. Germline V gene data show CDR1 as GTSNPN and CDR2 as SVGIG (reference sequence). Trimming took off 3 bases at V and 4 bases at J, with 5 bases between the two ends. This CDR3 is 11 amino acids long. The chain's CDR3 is CAWRHADTQYF. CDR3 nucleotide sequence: TGTGCCTGGAGACACGCAGATACGCAGTATTTT.

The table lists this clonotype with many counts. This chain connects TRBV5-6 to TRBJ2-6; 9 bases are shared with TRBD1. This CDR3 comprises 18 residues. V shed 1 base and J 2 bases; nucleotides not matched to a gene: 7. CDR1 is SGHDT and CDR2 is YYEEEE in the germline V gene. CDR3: CASSLMRGTGPGANVLTF. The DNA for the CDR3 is TGTGCCAGCAGCTTGATGCGGGGGACAGGGCCTGGGGCCAACGTCCTGACTTTC.

This chain's CDR3 is CASSQDPGLAANEQFF. CDR3 in DNA: TGCGCCAGCAGCCAAGATCCAGGACTAGCAGCCAATGAGCAGTTCTTC. V is TRBV4-3 and J is TRBJ2-1, with 8 bases matching TRBD2. This CDR3 has 16 residues. V gave up 0 bases and J gave up 6 bases; unmatched junction bases: 7. The V gene's germline CDR1 is LGHNA and CDR2 YSLEER.

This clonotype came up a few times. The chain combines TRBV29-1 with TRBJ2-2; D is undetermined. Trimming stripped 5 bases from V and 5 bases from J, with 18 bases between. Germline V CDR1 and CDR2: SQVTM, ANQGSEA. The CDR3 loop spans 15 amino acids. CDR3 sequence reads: CSVIVWPFSTGELFF. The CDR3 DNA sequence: TGCAGCGTTATTGTGTGGCCATTTAGTACCGGGGAGCTGTTTTTT.

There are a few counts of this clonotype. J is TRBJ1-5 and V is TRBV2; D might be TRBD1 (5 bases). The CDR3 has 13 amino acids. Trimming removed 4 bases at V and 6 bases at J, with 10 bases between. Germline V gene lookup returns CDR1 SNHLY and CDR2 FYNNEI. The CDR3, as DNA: TGTGCCAGCAGTGTTCGGGGCGGTCAGCCCCAGCATTTT. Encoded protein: CASSVRGGQPQHF.